The clone carrying this TCR beta chain was seen many times. What it binds is not known. Stated time point: sample taken at primary tumor resection. The authors sequenced whole RNA from tumor, nontumor lung or frozen PBMC without sorting. The data derive from a study of spatial heterogeneity in lung cancer. Study-level background: Beta-chain sequences were consistently detected more often than alpha-chain sequences.

Germline V gene sequence: CDR1 KGHSH, CDR2 LQKENI. The CDR3 has 16 residues. V lost 3 bases to trimming and J lost 1 base, with 10 bases between them. Study-wide results and limits: Expanded tumor TCRs that were ubiquitous appeared in blood more at resection than follow-up.

TCRdb passed the 5' RACE reads through MiXCR, listing each CDR3 protein once. The sample lists around 7,800 distinct CDR3 sequences; roughly 8.6% were seen once. The chain has TRBV18 and TRBJ2-6; no clear D. This receptor was identified in a male donor with early-stage non-small cell lung cancer. The specimen was PBMCs, collected at surgery. In DNA, the CDR3 is TGTGCCAGCTCACCGATAACGCAATCTGGGGCCAACGTCCTGACTTTC. This gives the protein CASSPITQSGANVLTF.